Shown below are 11 T cell receptor beta chains from a single sample sequenced in a study of cytomegalovirus exposure and HLA in healthy donors. With 60 Vbeta and 13 Jbeta primers, the PCR was carried out. Data came from immunoSEQ multiplex PCR; TCRdb stores just in-frame clones and leaves some out. The data contain around 100,000 clones, around four fifths of them seen just once; the ten biggest clones take up around 6.7%. The specimen sequenced was PBMCs. These receptors came from a man aged 30-40 years in good health and CMV-seronegative.

The CDR3 DNA is TGTGCCAGTAGTATGGCTTGGACGTCGGGGAGCTCCTACGAGCAGTACTTC. Encoded protein: CASSMAWTSGSSYEQYF. The V and J genes are TRBV19 and TRBJ2-7; D is possibly TRBD2 (5 bases). The germline gives CDR1 LNHDA, CDR2 SQIVND (reference sequence). The CDR3 covers 17 residues. The V gene lost 3 bases and the J gene lost 0 bases, with 18 bases spanning the gap. The full variable domain, in which reference TRBV19 and TRBJ2-7 provide the parts outside the CDR3, is DGGITQSPKYLFRKEGQNVTLSCEQNLNHDAMYWYRQDPGQGLRLIYYSQIVNDFQKGDIAEGYSVSREKKESFPLTVTSAQKNPTAFYLCASSMAWTSGSSYEQYFGPGTRLTVT.

The J gene is TRBJ2-3, the V gene TRBV5-1, with a tentative D call TRBD2 (7 bases). Germline lookup yields CDR1 SGHRS and CDR2 YFSETQ. The CDR3 runs 18 residues. V lost 4 bases, J lost 0 bases, and 21 bases lay in between. The CDR3 protein is CASSRGGAGEASTDTQYF. The CDR3 DNA follows: TGCGCCAGCAGCAGGGGGGGCGCGGGAGAGGCTAGCACAGATACGCAGTATTTT.

The V and J genes are TRBV11-2 and TRBJ2-3; 7 bases fit TRBD1. The germline V gene has CDR1 SGHAT and CDR2 FQNNGV. The CDR3 length is 15 residues. V was pared by 3 bases and J by 4 bases, with 7 bases of the junction left unmatched. Here the CDR3 reads CASSFLGGAADTQYF. The CDR3 nucleotides read TGTGCCAGCAGCTTTCTAGGGGGCGCGGCAGATACGCAGTATTTT.

This clone showed up just once. J is TRBJ2-3 and V is TRBV5-1; D may be TRBD2 (5 bases). V was cut by 0 bases and J by 1 base, with 15 bases left in between. The CDR3 spans 17 residues. Germline-derived CDR1 and CDR2 are SGHRS and YFSETQ. The CDR3 DNA follows: TGCGCCAGCAGCTTGGTCTCTCTGGCGGGTGGCACAGATACGCAGTATTTT. Translation gives CASSLVSLAGGTDTQYF.

This clone was seen a few times. V is TRBV19 and J is TRBJ1-5; the D gene is possibly TRBD1 (6 bases). This CDR3 region has 13 residues. Germline V gene lookup returns CDR1 LNHDA and CDR2 SQIVND (reference sequence). Trimming cost V 3 bases and J 6 bases, with 9 bases left between them. The DNA of the CDR3 is TGTGCCAGTAGTATTCAGGGGTTTCAGCCCCAGCATTTT. Its protein product is CASSIQGFQPQHF.

The chain couples TRBV30 to TRBJ1-1; 8 bases are shared with TRBD1. This CDR3 is built from 13 residues. J gave up 1 base and V 5 bases, and 3 bases lay outside the gene matches. Germline values: CDR1 GTSNPN, CDR2 SVGIG (reference sequence). CDR3 DNA: TGTGCCTGGGACAGGGGACAGAACACTGAAGCTTTCTTT. This sequence encodes CAWDRGQNTEAFF.

The rearrangement uses TRBV10-3 and TRBJ1-1, with 12 bases fitting TRBD1. Germline-derived CDR1 and CDR2 are ENHRY and SYGVKD. J lost 1 base, V lost 10 bases, and 7 bases had no gene match. The CDR3 covers 15 residues. The CDR3 nucleotides are TGTGCCACCAGGGGGACAGGGGGCAGGAACACTGAAGCTTTCTTT. This sequence encodes CATRGTGGRNTEAFF.

This chain connects TRBV4-3 to TRBJ2-1, with 8 bases matching TRBD2. This CDR3 has 17 amino acids. The V and J ends lost 0 bases and 1 base, in that order; junction bases with no gene match: 5. Germline V CDR1 and CDR2: LGHNA, YSLEER. The chain's CDR3 is CASSQDGAGVSYNEQFF. The CDR3 region has the DNA TGCGCCAGCAGCCAAGATGGAGCGGGGGTTTCCTACAATGAGCAGTTCTTC.

This chain links TRBV6-5 with TRBJ1-5; 7 nucleotides line up with TRBD1. The germline V gene has CDR1 MNHEY and CDR2 SVGAGI. CDR3 length: 15 residues. V shed 5 bases, J shed 9 bases, and the junction held 13 bases outside the gene matches. The chain's CDR3 is CASSTAQGLSWPQHF. CDR3 sequence (DNA): TGTGCCAGCAGTACAGCACAGGGGTTATCATGGCCCCAGCATTTT.

CDR3 in amino acids: CASRGGFKETQYF. For the CDR3, the DNA is TGTGCCAGCAGGGGGGGTTTCAAAGAGACCCAGTACTTC. The V and J genes are TRBV2 and TRBJ2-5; D is possibly TRBD2 (6 bases). The germline V gene has CDR1 SNHLY and CDR2 FYNNEI. Trimming removed 6 bases from V and 3 bases from J, with 11 bases in between. The CDR3 loop spans 13 amino acids.

V and J are TRBV6-1 and TRBJ1-4; D is undetermined. CDR1 MNHNS and CDR2 SASEGT come from the germline V gene. The CDR3 loop spans 15 amino acids. The germline V and J ends were trimmed by 2 bases and 7 bases, with 14 bases remaining between them. The CDR3 loop reads CASSERGRRSEKLFF. CDR3 nucleotides: TGTGCCAGCAGTGAAAGAGGCCGTAGGAGTGAAAAACTGTTTTTT.